The present T cell receptor (beta chain) was sequenced within a study of neoadjuvant nivolumab and ipilimumab in lung cancer. The table came from immunoSEQ multiplex PCR; TCRdb's copy has only in-frame clones and leaves some out. Found here are around 8,100 clones, 70% to 80% of them singletons; the top ten hold roughly 6.6%. Material: adjacent normal lung tissue, obtained after neoadjuvant nivolumab, alone or with ipilimumab, at or shortly before surgery. The TCR sequence derives from an adult with non-small cell lung cancer.

This CDR3 reads CASSFTDTQYF. The CDR3 DNA reads TGTGCCAGCTCATTCACAGATACGCAGTATTTT. This chain connects TRBV18 to TRBJ2-3; no clear D. V lost 5 bases to trimming and J lost 2 bases, with 2 bases between them. Germline V gives CDR1 KGHSH, CDR2 LQKENI. The CDR3 is 11 residues long.